The clone carrying this TCR beta chain was detected a few times. The data derive from a study of blood T cells in healthy people across ages. With a J-beta primer mix and a sample-barcoded 5' primer, a second PCR ran about 6 to 11 cycles. TCRdb used MiXCR to reprocess the 5' RACE reads, holding one entry per CDR3 protein. The sample holds approximately 690,000 distinct CDR3 sequences; about 43% are singletons and the top ten take about 32%. Specimen: blood. The receptor was derived from a man at least 80 years old in good health.

In DNA form, the CDR3 reads TGCGCCAGCAGCCAGGGTACTAGCGGGAGAATTAATGAGCAGTTCTTC. Protein sequence: CASSQGTSGRINEQFF. The J gene is TRBJ2-1, the V gene TRBV4-1, with 11 nucleotides matching TRBD2. V lost 3 bases and J lost 7; bases outside the gene matches: 8. CDR1 is MGHRA, CDR2 YSYEKL, per germline. The CDR3 has 16 amino acids.